These 5 T cell receptor beta chains were sequenced from one sample in a study of blood T cell repertoires in COVID-19. The repertoire was sequenced with immunoSEQ multiplex PCR; TCRdb's copy has only in-frame clones and lacks some. Of 160,000 or so clones listed, roughly 86% are singletons. Sequencing input: peripheral blood. Every receptor here comes from a woman aged 60-70 years who had recovered from COVID-19.

The chain carries TRBV5-1 and TRBJ2-1, with 7 bases lining up with TRBD2. Germline V gives CDR1 SGHRS, CDR2 YFSETQ. The CDR3 has 15 residues. V was pared by 4 bases and J by 0 bases, with 4 bases of the junction left unmatched. The CDR3 reads CASSNGGFSYNEQFF. The CDR3 region has the DNA TGCGCCAGCAGCAACGGGGGGTTCTCCTACAATGAGCAGTTCTTC.

The genes are TRBV3-1 (or the pseudogene TRBV3-2) and TRBJ2-5, with TRBD2 matching 8 bases. V lost 3 bases to trimming and J lost 5 bases; unmatched junction nucleotides: 8. The CDR3 has 15 amino acids. Germline loops: CDR1 LGHDT, CDR2 YNNKEL (reference sequence). The CDR3: CASSQSGGSWETQYF. For the CDR3, the DNA is TGTGCCAGCAGCCAGAGCGGGGGCTCTTGGGAGACCCAGTACTTC.

This chain joins TRBV3-1 (or the pseudogene TRBV3-2) and TRBJ1-2; 8 nucleotides align to TRBD1. This CDR3 is 14 amino acids long. CDR1 is LGHDT and CDR2 is YNNKEL in the germline V gene (reference sequence). The V segment lost 3 bases and the J segment 5 bases; nucleotides outside the gene matches: 5. This CDR3 reads CASSHSDRGYGYTF. As DNA, the CDR3 is TGTGCCAGCAGCCATAGTGACAGGGGTTATGGCTACACCTTC.

The chain uses TRBV9 and TRBJ1-2; TRBD1 might be the D (6 bases). Germline-derived CDR1 and CDR2 are SGDLS and YYNGEE. This CDR3 spans 17 amino acids. Between the trimmed V and J ends, which lost 5 bases and 4 bases, there was a span of 24 bases. The chain's CDR3 is CASSSLGGDGSGYGYTF. The CDR3 coding sequence is TGTGCCAGCAGTTCCCTTGGGGGCGACGGTAGTGGCTATGGCTACACCTTC.

The chain joins TRBV5-1 to TRBJ1-2; 9 nucleotides line up with TRBD1. Germline V gives CDR1 SGHRS, CDR2 YFSETQ. J lost 3 bases, V lost 1 base, and 7 bases had no gene match. The CDR3 length is 16 residues. CDR3 sequence reads: CASSLRGQGMDYGYTF. CDR3 DNA: TGCGCCAGCAGCTTGAGGGGACAGGGCATGGACTATGGCTACACCTTC. Based on the CDR3 plus reference TRBV5-1 and TRBJ1-2, the full variable domain is KAGVTQTPRYLIKTRGQQVTLSCSPISGHRSVSWYQQTPGQGLQFLFEYFSETQRNKGNFPGRFSGRQFSNSRSEMNVSTLELGDSALYLCASSLRGQGMDYGYTFGSGTRLTVV.